Described below is a single T cell receptor (beta chain) sequence and its context. Its antigen is unknown. The data were obtained in a study of CD8 T cells in ankylosing spondylitis. Notes on the study in general: Apparently characteristic of ankylosing spondylitis blood was a TCR beta motif (about 8 highly homologous variants).

TCRdb reanalysed the 5' RACE reads using MiXCR and keeps one entry per CDR3 protein. This table has roughly 450,000 distinct CDR3 sequences, roughly 26% appearing once. Trimming took 5 bases from V and 6 from J; bases not matched to a gene: 7. The CDR3 runs to 14 residues. Germline CDR1 reads DFQATT; CDR2 reads SNEGSKA (reference sequence). Sequencing was done on a sample of blood, either unsorted or a sorted T cell fraction (not recorded which). The source is a male donor with ankylosing spondylitis. This rearrangement joins TRBV20-1 to TRBJ1-6; 7 bases line up with TRBD1. The DNA for the CDR3 is TGCAGTGCTTCCAGGGGGGACAGTAATTCACCCCTCCACTTT. It is translated as CSASRGDSNSPLHF.